These T cell receptor beta chains were read from a single sample in a study of OX40 agonist ivuxolimab in advanced cancers. The protocol was immunoSEQ multiplex PCR, while the TCRdb copy is restricted to in-frame clones and leaves out a portion. Among about 48,000 clones listed, approximately 92% were seen once. The material sequenced was CD4+ or CD8+ T cells sorted from blood, taken in a trial of the OX40 agonist ivuxolimab. The receptor source for this set is an adult with an advanced solid tumor such as melanoma, head and neck, liver or kidney cancer. The CDR3 runs from the conserved cysteine through the conserved F or W. D genes are given only for firm matches. The size of a clone is reported for some rows only, either as once, few or many, or as a class for expanded clones.

d_call	v_call	j_call	clone_size	cdr3_aa	cdr3_nt
NA	TRBV21-1	TRBJ1-5	few	CASSKGAQEGNQPQHF	TGTGCCAGCAGCAAAGGAGCACAGGAGGGCAATCAGCCCCAGCATTTT
NA	TRBV5-1	TRBJ2-7	NA	CASSLGPAPSYEQYF	TGCGCCAGCAGCTTGGGACCAGCCCCCTCCTACGAGCAGTACTTC
TRBD1	TRBV18	TRBJ2-1	NA	CASSTTGSYNEQFF	TGTGCCAGCTCAACGACAGGGTCCTACAATGAGCAGTTCTTC
NA	TRBV6-4	TRBJ2-1	NA	CASSEGWAGSEQFF	TGTGCCAGCAGTGAAGGGTGGGCGGGAAGTGAGCAGTTCTTC
NA	TRBV11-2	TRBJ2-3	NA	CASSLGLQRSTDTQYF	TGTGCCAGCAGCTTAGGTCTGCAGCGAAGCACAGATACGCAGTATTTT
TRBD1	TRBV25-1	TRBJ2-5	NA	CASSDTGGSKTQYF	TGTGCCAGCAGTGATACAGGGGGCTCGAAGACCCAGTACTTC
NA	TRBV6-4	TRBJ2-7	NA	CASSDSPQRSYEQYF	TGTGCCAGCAGTGACTCCCCCCAGCGATCCTACGAGCAGTACTTC
NA	TRBV10-3	TRBJ2-7	NA	CAISESRVPYEQYF	TGTGCCATCAGTGAGTCGAGGGTCCCCTACGAGCAGTACTTC
TRBD1	TRBV5-1	TRBJ2-1	NA	CASSQTGSSYNEQFF	TGCGCCAGCAGCCAGACAGGGAGCTCCTACAATGAGCAGTTCTTC
TRBD2	TRBV4-1	TRBJ2-5	NA	CASSQLGGYQETQYF	TGCGCCAGCAGCCAACTCGGGGGGTACCAAGAGACCCAGTACTTC
NA	TRBV30	TRBJ1-2	NA	CAWKFKGDYGYTF	TGTGCCTGGAAATTTAAGGGAGACTATGGCTACACCTTC
NA	TRBV20-1	TRBJ2-5	NA	CSASVETQYF	TGCAGTGCTAGCGTCGAGACCCAGTACTTC
TRBD1	TRBV9	TRBJ1-2	NA	CASSVGTGTNYGYTF	TGTGCCAGCAGCGTCGGGACAGGGACTAACTATGGCTACACCTTC
TRBD1	TRBV6-1	TRBJ1-5	NA	CASSGQGEVQPQHF	TGTGCCAGCAGTGGACAGGGGGAAGTCCAGCCCCAGCATTTT
NA	TRBV7-6	TRBJ2-7	NA	CASSLDGAGREQYF	TGTGCCAGCAGCTTAGACGGGGCGGGGCGCGAGCAGTACTTC
TRBD1	TRBV7-9	TRBJ2-7	NA	CASSRATGQAPYEQYF	TGTGCCAGCAGCCGAGCAACGGGACAGGCCCCCTACGAGCAGTACTTC
NA	TRBV6-5	TRBJ1-2	NA	CASSYSRAMGYVGYTF	TGTGCCAGCAGTTACTCAAGGGCGATGGGCTATGTGGGCTACACCTTC
NA	TRBV30	TRBJ1-4	NA	CAWSDLEKLFF	TGTGCCTGGAGTGATCTGGAAAAACTGTTTTTT
NA	TRBV6-5	TRBJ1-4	NA	CASSYRTQAGEKLFF	TGTGCCAGCAGTTACCGGACTCAAGCGGGCGAAAAACTGTTTTTT
NA	TRBV27	TRBJ2-2	NA	CASALGGANTGELFF	TGTGCCAGCGCCTTGGGGGGTGCGAACACCGGGGAGCTGTTTTTT
TRBD1	TRBV6-6	TRBJ1-2	NA	CASTPPQAGGNHGYTF	TGTGCCAGCACCCCCCCCCAAGCAGGGGGTAACCATGGCTACACCTTC
TRBD1	TRBV10-3	TRBJ2-1	NA	CAISESLDRSSYNEQFF	TGTGCCATCAGTGAGTCTCTGGACAGGAGCTCCTACAATGAGCAGTTCTTC
NA	TRBV6-6	TRBJ2-3	NA	CASSPLWDRTDTQYF	TGTGCCAGCAGTCCCCTTTGGGACCGCACAGATACGCAGTATTTT
NA	TRBV18	TRBJ2-5	NA	CASSPPGDGETQYF	TGTGCCAGCTCACCTCCGGGGGACGGAGAGACCCAGTACTTC
TRBD1	TRBV4-2	TRBJ2-4	NA	CASSPPGDRVKNIQYF	TGTGCCAGCAGTCCCCCTGGGGACAGGGTCAAAAACATTCAGTACTTC
TRBD1	TRBV28	TRBJ1-2	NA	CASSFQGARGYTF	TGTGCCAGCAGTTTTCAGGGGGCGCGGGGCTACACCTTC
TRBD1	TRBV4-1	TRBJ2-7	NA	CASSQAQGDEQYF	TGCGCCAGCAGCCAAGCCCAGGGGGACGAGCAGTACTTC
NA	TRBV6-6	TRBJ1-3	NA	CASSPSSSRGDTIYF	TGTGCCAGCAGCCCCTCATCTTCCCGGGGAGACACCATATATTTT
NA	TRBV28	TRBJ2-7	NA	CAIGKGQGQTYEQYF	TGTGCCATAGGGAAAGGGCAGGGGCAAACCTACGAGCAGTACTTC
TRBD1	TRBV4-1	TRBJ1-4	NA	CASSPGQGALRLFF	TGCGCCAGCAGCCCCGGACAGGGGGCTTTAAGACTGTTTTTT
NA	TRBV2	TRBJ2-6	NA	CASSDPGRSSGANVLTF	TGTGCCAGCAGTGACCCGGGACGGAGCTCTGGGGCCAACGTCCTGACTTTC
NA	TRBV10-2	TRBJ2-2	NA	CASSEPRVGPANTGELFF	TGCGCCAGCAGTGAGCCCCGCGTAGGTCCCGCGAACACCGGGGAGCTGTTTTTT
NA	TRBV7-2	TRBJ1-2	few	CASSLGSLGREGGYTF	TGTGCCAGCAGCTTAGGTTCTTTGGGCAGGGAAGGTGGCTACACCTTC
NA	TRBV30	TRBJ2-3	NA	CAWSAGADTQYF	TGTGCCTGGAGTGCGGGGGCAGATACGCAGTATTTT
TRBD2	TRBV30	TRBJ2-1	NA	CAWSRKALAGNNEQFF	TGTGCCTGGAGCCGTAAAGCACTAGCGGGGAACAATGAGCAGTTCTTC
TRBD1	TRBV11-2	TRBJ1-6	once	CASSSNRGGNSPLHF	TGTGCCAGCAGCTCCAACAGGGGGGGTAATTCACCCCTCCACTTT
NA	TRBV7-2	TRBJ2-7	once	CASSFQVREQYF	TGTGCCAGCAGCTTTCAGGTGCGGGAGCAGTACTTC
NA	TRBV6-1	TRBJ1-5	NA	CASSESWSHQPQHF	TGTGCCAGCAGTGAAAGTTGGAGTCATCAGCCCCAGCATTTT
NA	TRBV10-3	TRBJ2-5	NA	CAISGAGREETQYF	TGTGCCATCAGTGGGGCAGGGAGAGAAGAGACCCAGTACTTC
NA	TRBV10-1	TRBJ2-7	few	CASILRNSSYEQYF	TGCGCCAGCATTCTTAGGAATAGCTCCTACGAGCAGTACTTC